This T cell receptor beta chain was recorded in a study of technical replicates of blood from a handful of donors. Repertoires were generated with immunoSEQ multiplex PCR, while TCRdb's copy carries only in-frame clones and drops some. The sample holds about 66,000 clones, roughly 88% seen once. The germline CDR1 and CDR2 sequences are SGHRS and YFSETQ. The CDR3 runs to 14 residues. The J segment lost 4 bases and the V segment lost 4 bases, leaving 5 bases of the junction unmatched. Source material: PBMCs. The clonotype comes from a human donor in good health. Some clones in this sample may be carry-over from other donors' samples. This rearrangement joins TRBV5-1 to TRBJ1-1, with 9 bases matching TRBD1. The CDR3 loop reads CASSIGTGITEAFF. CDR3 nucleotide sequence: TGCGCCAGCAGCATAGGGACAGGGATCACTGAAGCTTTCTTT.